The 28 T cell receptor beta chains given below trace back to one sample, sequenced in a study of early T cells in non-severe SARS-CoV-2 infection. MiXCR, run by TCRdb on the 5' RACE reads, gives a single entry per CDR3 protein. The sample has about 64,000 distinct CDR3 sequences; 20% to 25% are singletons. Sequenced here: whole blood, sampled at baseline. Source of these receptors: an adult who was a healthcare worker with PCR-confirmed SARS-CoV-2 infection or an uninfected control (not recorded which).

J is TRBJ2-3 and V is TRBV6-1; D might be TRBD2 (5 bases). Germline CDR1 reads MNHNS; CDR2 reads SASEGT. This CDR3 is built from 14 residues. The germline V and J ends were trimmed by 6 bases and 1 base, with 11 bases remaining between them. This chain's CDR3 is CASRESAGTDTQYF. Here the CDR3 DNA reads TGTGCCAGCAGGGAATCAGCGGGCACAGATACGCAGTATTTT.

This clonotype has a handful of counts. The chain recombines TRBV18 with TRBJ1-6, with unresolved D. CDR3 length: 14 residues. Germline loops: CDR1 KGHSH, CDR2 LQKENI. The V gene lost 3 bases and the J gene lost 5 bases, with 8 bases spanning the gap. CDR3 sequence reads: CASSPGRDNSPLHF. CDR3 sequence (DNA): TGTGCCAGCTCACCGGGCAGAGATAATTCACCCCTCCACTTT.

This clonotype was detected only a few times. The chain combines TRBV5-1 with TRBJ1-2; D perhaps matches TRBD1 (5 bases). With 4 bases removed from V and 12 bases from J, the gap between germline ends came to 19 bases. The CDR3 has 13 amino acids. Germline values: CDR1 SGHRS, CDR2 YFSETQ. In nucleotides, the CDR3 is TGCGCCAGCAGCCCTCTGCTGAATGGCAGGGACACCTTC. Amino acid sequence: CASSPLLNGRDTF. Complete variable domain (other parts from reference TRBV5-1 and TRBJ1-2): KAGVTQTPRYLIKTRGQQVTLSCSPISGHRSVSWYQQTPGQGLQFLFEYFSETQRNKGNFPGRFSGRQFSNSRSEMNVSTLELGDSALYLCASSPLLNGRDTFGSGTRLTVV.

The genes are TRBV25-1 and TRBJ2-3, with D unresolved. CDR1 is MGHDK, CDR2 SYGVNS, per germline. The CDR3 contains 13 residues. V lost 6 bases and J 2 bases, leaving 9 bases between the germline ends. The CDR3 DNA reads TGTGCCAGCAGGGATTGGCTCACAGATACGCAGTATTTT. Amino acids: CASRDWLTDTQYF.

This clonotype occurred a few times. The genes are TRBV20-1 and TRBJ2-1; 13 positions match TRBD2. The germline V gene encodes CDR1 DFQATT and CDR2 SNEGSKA (reference sequence). After removal of 6 bases from V and 0 bases from J, the junction contained 5 bases not matched to a gene. CDR3 length equals 16 residues. The CDR3 spells CSAPLAGGYSYNEQFF. In DNA, the CDR3 is TGCAGTGCCCCACTAGCGGGGGGGTACTCCTACAATGAGCAGTTCTTC.

The CDR3 DNA reads as TGCGCCAGCAGCCAAGAGAAGGGAAGGGGTCAGCCCCAGCATTTT. This codes for CASSQEKGRGQPQHF. The chain couples TRBV4-1 to TRBJ1-5, with D possibly being TRBD1 (5 bases). V dropped 0 bases and J dropped 6 bases, with 12 bases sitting between them. This CDR3 comprises 15 residues. Germline CDR1 and CDR2: MGHRA and YSYEKL.

This clonotype showed up many times. The V call is TRBV3-1, the J call TRBJ1-1; D is undetermined. V shed 1 base and J shed 2 bases, with 5 bases lying between them. The CDR3 runs 13 residues. Per the germline V gene, CDR1 is LGHDT and CDR2 is YNNKEL (reference sequence). In DNA form, the CDR3 reads TGTGCCAGCAGCCAAGTTGTTAACACTGAAGCTTTCTTT. Protein product: CASSQVVNTEAFF.

Only a few counts were recorded for this clonotype. This chain uses TRBV21-1 with TRBJ1-2; TRBD1, as called in the table, went unchecked against the DNA. TRBV21-1 is marked as a pseudogene. The CDR3 runs 17 residues. The CDR3 region has the DNA TGTGCCAGCAGCAAAAATGGCAGGCTCCCGGGGGGCTATGGCTACACCTTC. This gives the protein CASSKNGRLPGGYGYTF.

The chain uses TRBV2 and TRBJ1-1; the D is unclear. V lost 5 bases, J lost 0 bases, and 10 bases lay in between. CDR1 and CDR2 from the germline V gene are SNHLY and FYNNEI. The CDR3 runs to 14 residues. CDR3: CASSNRAMNTEAFF. The CDR3 nucleotides read TGTGCCAGCAGTAACCGGGCCATGAACACTGAAGCTTTCTTT.

The genes are TRBV4-1 and TRBJ1-3; D is possibly TRBD1 (6 bases). V gave up 2 bases and J gave up 5 bases, with 10 bases separating them. The V gene's germline CDR1 is MGHRA and CDR2 YSYEKL. The CDR3 has 14 residues. In nucleotides, the CDR3 is TGCGCCAGCAGCCAACCCGGACAGCGAAACACCATATATTTT. Its protein product is CASSQPGQRNTIYF.

Of note for this clonotype: One junction end disagrees with the germline gene, perhaps due to a read error. The rearrangement links TRBV6-6 to TRBJ1-1, with D possibly being TRBD1 (5 bases). The germline V gene has CDR1 MNHNY and CDR2 SVGAGI (reference sequence). The CDR3 spans 12 residues. CDR3 loop: CASSPGNAEAFF. The DNA for the CDR3 is TGTGCCAGCAGCCCAGGGAACGCTGAAGCTTTCTTT.

This clonotype was observed a handful of times. The CDR3 DNA follows: TGTGCCAGCAGCCAAGGGTTCCCGATGACCTCAAGGACACCCCTCCACTTT. Its translation is CASSQGFPMTSRTPLHF. J is TRBJ1-6 and V is TRBV3-1, with D unresolved. CDR1 and CDR2 from the germline V gene are LGHDT and YNNKEL (reference sequence). The CDR3 runs 17 residues. The germline V and J ends were trimmed by 1 base and 11 bases, with 21 bases remaining between them. Full variable domain (outside the CDR3, taken from reference TRBV3-1 and TRBJ1-6): DTAVSQTPKYLVTQMGNDKSIKCEQNLGHDTMYWYKQDSKKFLKIMFSYNNKELIINETVPNRFSPKSPDKAHLNLHINSLELGDSAVYFCASSQGFPMTSRTPLHFGNGTRLTVT.

This clonotype was counted only a few times. This sequence joins TRBV23-1 and TRBJ2-2; D not resolved. TRBV23-1 is designated an ORF whose function remains uncertain. Trimming stripped 8 bases from V and 8 bases from J, with 9 bases between. This CDR3 comprises 11 residues. CDR3 coding DNA: TGCGCCAGCTGTCCCCAAGGGGAGCTGTTTTTT. As protein: CASCPQGELFF.

This chain links TRBV9 with TRBJ2-2; D remains unclear. Germline V CDR1 and CDR2: SGDLS, YYNGEE. The CDR3 runs to 13 residues. The ends were cut back, 2 bases at V and 6 bases at J, with 8 bases in the middle. CDR3 bases: TGTGCCAGCAGCGTGGCTGGGCCCGGGGAGCTGTTTTTT. As protein: CASSVAGPGELFF. Looking up the rest from reference TRBV9 and TRBJ2-2 gives the full variable domain: DSGVTQTPKHLITATGQRVTLRCSPRSGDLSVYWYQQSLDQGLQFLIQYYNGEERAKGNILERFSAQQFPDLHSELNLSSLELGDSALYFCASSVAGPGELFFGEGSRLTVL.

The rearrangement links TRBV13 to TRBJ2-7; D ambiguous. Trimming left V 4 bases short and J 1 base short, with 5 bases between. This CDR3 is built from 12 residues. Germline lookup yields CDR1 PRHDT and CDR2 FYEKMQ (reference sequence). CDR3 loop: CASSSRSYEQYF. The CDR3 DNA follows: TGTGCCAGCAGCTCACGGTCCTACGAGCAGTACTTC.

The chain employs TRBV29-1 and TRBJ2-7; 7 positions match TRBD2. Losses at the gene ends were 7 bases for V and 3 bases for J; bases not matched to a gene: 9. The V gene's germline CDR1 is SQVTM and CDR2 ANQGSEA. The CDR3 length is 13 residues. The CDR3 DNA reads as TGCAGCGCGGGAGGTAGGGGAATCTACGAGCAGTACTTC. This sequence encodes CSAGGRGIYEQYF.

The chain carries TRBV2 and TRBJ2-3, with D perhaps TRBD2 (5 bases). The CDR3 contains 15 residues. The ends were cut back, 2 bases at V and 6 bases at J, with 15 bases in the middle. The germline V gene has CDR1 SNHLY and CDR2 FYNNEI. The CDR3 region is CASSETSPREDTQYF. The CDR3 DNA reads as TGTGCCAGCAGTGAAACTAGTCCCCGCGAGGATACGCAGTATTTT.

The rearrangement uses TRBV3-1 and TRBJ2-7; TRBD1 aligns across 7 bases. This CDR3 contains 15 residues. CDR1 is LGHDT and CDR2 is YNNKEL in the germline V gene (reference sequence). The junction had 8 bases not matched to a gene; V was cut back by 0 bases and J by 6 bases. The chain's CDR3 is CASSQETGSGLEQYF. The CDR3 nucleotides are TGTGCCAGCAGCCAAGAGACAGGGTCGGGCCTCGAGCAGTACTTC.

The chain combines TRBV18 with TRBJ2-7; D is perhaps TRBD1 (6 bases). There are 17 residues in the CDR3. Germline V gene lookup returns CDR1 KGHSH and CDR2 LQKENI. V shed 3 bases and J shed 2 bases, with 20 bases lying between them. The CDR3 sequence: CASSPNYSDRPPYEQYF. CDR3 nucleotide sequence: TGTGCCAGCTCACCCAATTACTCGGACAGACCCCCCTACGAGCAGTACTTC.

The chain uses TRBV10-3 and TRBJ2-5, with 9 nucleotides matching TRBD2. V was clipped by 4 bases and J by 1 base; unmatched bases: 4. The germline gives CDR1 ENHRY, CDR2 SYGVKD. The CDR3 length is 15 residues. CDR3 in amino acids: CAISAGAGGQETQYF. DNA of the CDR3: TGTGCCATCAGTGCCGGAGCGGGGGGCCAAGAGACCCAGTACTTC.

The chain joins TRBV20-1 to TRBJ2-1, with D unresolved. Trimming took off 5 bases at V and 0 bases at J, with 11 bases between the two ends. The CDR3 consists of 14 residues. Germline CDR1 reads DFQATT; CDR2 reads SNEGSKA (reference sequence). The CDR3 region is CSASLESSYNEQFF. For the CDR3, the DNA is TGCAGTGCTTCACTTGAGAGCTCCTACAATGAGCAGTTCTTC.

This clonotype has just a few counts. The chain employs TRBV12-3 or TRBV12-4 and TRBJ2-3; weak D call: TRBD1 (5 bases). CDR3 length: 15 amino acids. The germline V and J ends were trimmed by 6 bases and 2 bases, with 15 bases remaining between them. The CDR3 DNA reads as TGTGCCAGCAGCCCCACCAGGGTACCCACAGATACGCAGTATTTT. Its protein product is CASSPTRVPTDTQYF.

The V and J genes are TRBV12-3 or TRBV12-4 and TRBJ1-5; 8 nucleotides line up with TRBD1. The CDR3 contains 15 residues. V was pared by 7 bases and J by 1 base, with 6 bases of the junction left unmatched. CDR3 coding DNA: TGTGCCAGCACCCCGACAGGGGACAGCAATCAGCCCCAGCATTTT. Its translation: CASTPTGDSNQPQHF.

This clonotype was counted only a few times. The V gene is TRBV7-8, the J gene TRBJ2-7, with TRBD1 as a possible D gene (6 bases). The V gene lost 2 bases and the J gene lost 2 bases, with 19 bases spanning the gap. The CDR3 consists of 17 residues. Per germline, CDR1 SGHVS and CDR2 FQNEAQ. The CDR3 loop is CASSLITGPFPTYEQYF. The DNA for the CDR3 is TGTGCCAGCAGCTTAATAACAGGGCCCTTTCCTACCTACGAGCAGTACTTC.

This clonotype was counted a few times. V and J are TRBV27 and TRBJ2-7; D ambiguous. V lost 3 bases to trimming and J lost 6 bases, with 9 bases between them. CDR3 length: 12 amino acids. Germline assignment: CDR1 MNHEY and CDR2 SMNVEV (reference sequence). CDR3 nucleotide sequence: TGTGCCAGCAGTTTCGGAGCTTGCGAGCAGTACTTC. Its translation is CASSFGACEQYF.

This clonotype was observed a few times. The genes are TRBV5-4 and TRBJ2-7; no clear D. V gave up 3 bases and J gave up 0 bases, with 10 bases separating them. Germline-derived CDR1 and CDR2 are SGHNT and YYREEE (reference sequence). The CDR3 spans 14 residues. This CDR3 is CASSSGRNSYEQYF. CDR3 in DNA: TGTGCCAGCAGCTCTGGGCGGAACTCCTACGAGCAGTACTTC.

The CDR3 protein is CASSTGTETYEQYF. CDR3 DNA: TGTGCCAGCAGCACGGGGACGGAGACCTACGAGCAGTACTTC. The V gene is TRBV9, the J gene TRBJ2-7; D might be TRBD1 or TRBD2, each matching 5 bases. Germline CDR1 SGDLS, CDR2 YYNGEE. This CDR3 is built from 14 residues. V was trimmed by 4 bases and J by 2 bases, leaving 13 bases between them.

V usage is TRBV11-2 and J usage is TRBJ2-7; no clear D. V lost 4 bases and J 6 bases, leaving 16 bases between the germline ends. The germline V gene encodes CDR1 SGHAT and CDR2 FQNNGV. The CDR3 sequence is 14 residues long. In DNA, the CDR3 is TGTGCCAGCAGCTGGCGGCTGGACCCCGGCGAGCAGTACTTC. It encodes CASSWRLDPGEQYF.